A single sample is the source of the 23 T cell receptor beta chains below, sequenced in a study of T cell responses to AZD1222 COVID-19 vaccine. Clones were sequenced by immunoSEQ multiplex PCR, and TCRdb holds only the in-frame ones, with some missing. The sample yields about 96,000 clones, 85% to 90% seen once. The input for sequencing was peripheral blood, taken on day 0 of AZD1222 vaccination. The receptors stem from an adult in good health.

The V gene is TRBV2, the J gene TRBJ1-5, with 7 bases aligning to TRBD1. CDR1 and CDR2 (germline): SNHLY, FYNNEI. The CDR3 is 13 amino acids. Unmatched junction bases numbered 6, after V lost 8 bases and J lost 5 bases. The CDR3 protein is CASGQGGDQPQHF. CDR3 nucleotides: TGTGCCAGCGGGCAGGGGGGGGATCAGCCCCAGCATTTT. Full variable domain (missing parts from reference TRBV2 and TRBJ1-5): EPEVTQTPSHQVTQMGQEVILRCVPISNHLYFYWYRQILGQKVEFLVSFYNNEISEKSEIFDDQFSVERPDGSNFTLKIRSTKLEDSAMYFCASGQGGDQPQHFGDGTRLSIL.

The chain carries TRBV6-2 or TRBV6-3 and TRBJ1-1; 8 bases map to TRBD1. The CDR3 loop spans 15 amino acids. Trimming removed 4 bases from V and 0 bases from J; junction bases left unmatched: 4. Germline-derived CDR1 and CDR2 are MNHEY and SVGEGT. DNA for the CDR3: TGTGCCAGCAGTTTCGGACAGGGAATGAACACTGAAGCTTTCTTT. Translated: CASSFGQGMNTEAFF.

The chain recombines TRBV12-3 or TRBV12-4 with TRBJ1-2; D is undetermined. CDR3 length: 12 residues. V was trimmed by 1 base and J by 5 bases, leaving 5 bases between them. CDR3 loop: CASSLGHYGYTF. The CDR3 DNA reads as TGTGCCAGCAGTTTAGGACATTATGGCTACACCTTC.

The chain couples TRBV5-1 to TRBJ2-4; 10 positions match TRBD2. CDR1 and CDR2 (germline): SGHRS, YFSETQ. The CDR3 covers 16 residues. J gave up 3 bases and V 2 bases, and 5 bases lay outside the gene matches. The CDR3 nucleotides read TGCGCCAGCAGCTTTGGACTAGCGGACCTCAAAAACATTCAGTACTTC. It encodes CASSFGLADLKNIQYF. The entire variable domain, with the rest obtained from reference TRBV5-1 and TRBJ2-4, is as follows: KAGVTQTPRYLIKTRGQQVTLSCSPISGHRSVSWYQQTPGQGLQFLFEYFSETQRNKGNFPGRFSGRQFSNSRSEMNVSTLELGDSALYLCASSFGLADLKNIQYFGAGTRLSVL.

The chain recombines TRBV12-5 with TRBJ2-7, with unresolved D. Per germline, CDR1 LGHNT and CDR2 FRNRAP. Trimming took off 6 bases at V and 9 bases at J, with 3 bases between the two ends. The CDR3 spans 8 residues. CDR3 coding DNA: TGTGCTAGTGGGGGGCAGTACTTC. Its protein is CASGGQYF.

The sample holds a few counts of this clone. The CDR3 protein is CASSFGTHSTDTQYF. The CDR3 DNA reads TGTGCCAGCAGCTTCGGGACCCATAGCACAGATACGCAGTATTTT. V and J are TRBV7-3 and TRBJ2-3; TRBD1 or TRBD2 may be the D gene (5 bases each). V lost 3 bases, J lost 0 bases, and 10 bases lay in between. This CDR3 is built from 15 residues. The germline CDR1 and CDR2 sequences are SGHTA and FQGTGA.

CDR3 in DNA: TGTGCCAGCAGTTTAGCACGAACCCTCTACGAGCAGTACTTC. Its protein product is CASSLARTLYEQYF. The V call is TRBV28, the J call TRBJ2-7; D is undetermined. Trimming stripped 2 bases from V and 3 bases from J, with 11 bases between. The germline gives CDR1 MDHEN, CDR2 SYDVKM. CDR3 length equals 14 residues.

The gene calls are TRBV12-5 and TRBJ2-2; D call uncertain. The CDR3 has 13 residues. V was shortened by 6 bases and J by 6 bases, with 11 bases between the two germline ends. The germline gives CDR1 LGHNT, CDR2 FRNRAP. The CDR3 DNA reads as TGTGCTAGTGGGATAGGGATGGCCGGGGAGCTGTTTTTT. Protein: CASGIGMAGELFF. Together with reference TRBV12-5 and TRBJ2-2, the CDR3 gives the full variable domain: DARVTQTPRHKVTEMGQEVTMRCQPILGHNTVFWYRQTMMQGLELLAYFRNRAPLDDSGMPKDRFSAEMPDATLATLKIQPSEPRDSAVYFCASGIGMAGELFFGEGSRLTVL.

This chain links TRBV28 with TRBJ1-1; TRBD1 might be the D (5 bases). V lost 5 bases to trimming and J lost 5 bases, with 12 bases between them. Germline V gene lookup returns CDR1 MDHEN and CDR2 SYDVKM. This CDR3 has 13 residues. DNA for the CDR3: TGTGCCAGCAGTCTCCAGGGAAATACTGAAGCTTTCTTT. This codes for CASSLQGNTEAFF.

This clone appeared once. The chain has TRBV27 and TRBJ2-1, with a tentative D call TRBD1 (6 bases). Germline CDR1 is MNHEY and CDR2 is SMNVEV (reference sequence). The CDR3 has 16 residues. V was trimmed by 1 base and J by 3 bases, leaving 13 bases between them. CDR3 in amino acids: CASSLYGNRDYNEQFF. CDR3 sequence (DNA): TGTGCCAGCAGTTTATACGGGAACAGGGACTACAATGAGCAGTTCTTC.

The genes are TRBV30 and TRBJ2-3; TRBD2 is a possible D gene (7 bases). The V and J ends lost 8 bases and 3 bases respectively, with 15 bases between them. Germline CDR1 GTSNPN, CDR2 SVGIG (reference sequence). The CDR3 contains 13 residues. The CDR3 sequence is CALEGGETDTQYF. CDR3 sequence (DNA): TGTGCCCTAGAGGGGGGGGAAACAGATACGCAGTATTTT.

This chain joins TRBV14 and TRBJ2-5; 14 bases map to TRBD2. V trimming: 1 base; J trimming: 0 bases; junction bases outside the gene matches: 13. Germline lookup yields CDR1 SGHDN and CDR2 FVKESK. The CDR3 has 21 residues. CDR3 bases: TGTGCCAGCAGCCAAGTCCCCTCGACTAGCGGGAGGGCCGGTGACCAAGAGACCCAGTACTTC. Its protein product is CASSQVPSTSGRAGDQETQYF.

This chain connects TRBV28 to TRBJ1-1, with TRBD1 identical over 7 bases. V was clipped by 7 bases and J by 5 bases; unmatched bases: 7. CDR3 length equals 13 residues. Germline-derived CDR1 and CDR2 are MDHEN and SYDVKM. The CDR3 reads CASTRGGVTEAFF. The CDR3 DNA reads TGTGCCAGCACCCGAGGGGGCGTTACTGAAGCTTTCTTT.

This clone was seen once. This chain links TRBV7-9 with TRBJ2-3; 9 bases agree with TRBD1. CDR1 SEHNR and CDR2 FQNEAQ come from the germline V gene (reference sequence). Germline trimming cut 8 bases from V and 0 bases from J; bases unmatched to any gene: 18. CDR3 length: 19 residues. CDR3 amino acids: CASDYQAGQGFGSTDTQYF. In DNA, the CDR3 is TGTGCCAGCGACTACCAGGCGGGACAGGGATTTGGTAGCACAGATACGCAGTATTTT.

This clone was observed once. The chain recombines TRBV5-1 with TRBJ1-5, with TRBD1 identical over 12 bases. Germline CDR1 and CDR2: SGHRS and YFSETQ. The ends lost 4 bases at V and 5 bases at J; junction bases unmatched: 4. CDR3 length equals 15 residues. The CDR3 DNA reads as TGCGCCAGCAGCCCGGGACAGGGGGCCCATCAGCCCCAGCATTTT. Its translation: CASSPGQGAHQPQHF. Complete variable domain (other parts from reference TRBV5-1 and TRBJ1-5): KAGVTQTPRYLIKTRGQQVTLSCSPISGHRSVSWYQQTPGQGLQFLFEYFSETQRNKGNFPGRFSGRQFSNSRSEMNVSTLELGDSALYLCASSPGQGAHQPQHFGDGTRLSIL.

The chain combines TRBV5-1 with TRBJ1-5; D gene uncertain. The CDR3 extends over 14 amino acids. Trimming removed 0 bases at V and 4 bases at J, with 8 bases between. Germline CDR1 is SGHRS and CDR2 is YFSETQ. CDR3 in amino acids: CASSLDLGNQPQHF. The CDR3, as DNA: TGCGCCAGCAGCTTGGATCTTGGAAATCAGCCCCAGCATTTT.

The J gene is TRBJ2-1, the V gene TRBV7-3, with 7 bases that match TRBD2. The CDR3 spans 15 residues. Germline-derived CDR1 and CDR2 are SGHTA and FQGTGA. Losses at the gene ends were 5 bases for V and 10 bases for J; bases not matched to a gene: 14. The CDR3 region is CASSQTSEMGGEQFF. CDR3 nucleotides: TGTGCCAGCAGCCAAACTAGCGAGATGGGGGGAGAGCAGTTCTTC.

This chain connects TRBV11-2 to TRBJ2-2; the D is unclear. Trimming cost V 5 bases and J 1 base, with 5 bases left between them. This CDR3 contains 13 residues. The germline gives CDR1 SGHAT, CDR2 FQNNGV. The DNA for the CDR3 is TGTGCCAGCAGCCCTCAGAACACCGGGGAGCTGTTTTTT. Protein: CASSPQNTGELFF.

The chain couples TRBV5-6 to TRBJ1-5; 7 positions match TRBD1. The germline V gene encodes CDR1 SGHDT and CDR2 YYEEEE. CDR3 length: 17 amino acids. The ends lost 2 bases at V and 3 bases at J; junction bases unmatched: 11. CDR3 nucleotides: TGTGCCAGCAGCTTCTTCGGAGTGACAGGGAACAATCAGCCCCAGCATTTT. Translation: CASSFFGVTGNNQPQHF.

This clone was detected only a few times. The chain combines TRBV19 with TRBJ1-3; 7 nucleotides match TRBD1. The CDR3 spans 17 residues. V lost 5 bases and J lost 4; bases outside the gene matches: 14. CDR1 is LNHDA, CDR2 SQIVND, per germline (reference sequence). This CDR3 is CASSVTTGERWGNTIYF. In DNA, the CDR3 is TGTGCCAGTAGTGTTACTACAGGGGAGCGATGGGGAAACACCATATATTTT.

The CDR3 region is CASSPARGQRETQYF. CDR3 nucleotides: TGTGCCAGCAGCCCTGCCAGGGGGCAGAGGGAGACCCAGTACTTC. The chain combines TRBV7-2 with TRBJ2-5, with 8 positions matching TRBD1. With 5 bases clipped from V and 5 bases from J, the junction kept 10 bases outside the gene matches. CDR3 length: 15 amino acids. Germline loops: CDR1 SGHTA, CDR2 FQGNSA.

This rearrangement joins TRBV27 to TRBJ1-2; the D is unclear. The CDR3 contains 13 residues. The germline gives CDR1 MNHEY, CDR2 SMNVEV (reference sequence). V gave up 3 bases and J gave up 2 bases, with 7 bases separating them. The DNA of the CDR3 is TGTGCCAGCAGTTTTAAGGGCAACTATGGCTACACCTTC. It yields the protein CASSFKGNYGYTF.

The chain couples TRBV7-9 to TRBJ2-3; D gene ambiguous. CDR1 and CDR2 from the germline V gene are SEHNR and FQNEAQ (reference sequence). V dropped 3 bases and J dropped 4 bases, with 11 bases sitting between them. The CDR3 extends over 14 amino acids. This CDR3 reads CASSFNRAPDTQYF. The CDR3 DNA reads TGTGCCAGCAGCTTTAACCGGGCCCCAGATACGCAGTATTTT.